These 32 T cell receptor beta chains share one sample of origin, sequenced in a study of high-grade serous ovarian cancer treatment subgroups. Tumor samples were taken before definitive surgery or chemotherapy. Some clones are missing from TCRdb's copy, which holds only in-frame ones; the method was immunoSEQ multiplex PCR. This table has about 1,900 clones, over 70% appearing once. Specimen: tumor tissue. The receptor set was obtained from a human donor with high-grade serous ovarian cancer.

The gene calls are TRBV7-3 and TRBJ2-3; possible D gene TRBD2, 5 bases. V was shortened by 1 base and J by 1 base, with 6 bases between the two germline ends. From germline, CDR1 is SGHTA and CDR2 FQGTGA. This CDR3 comprises 14 residues. CDR3 in amino acids: CASSLNSGTDTQYF. The CDR3 nucleotides are TGTGCCAGCAGCTTAAATAGCGGCACAGATACGCAGTATTTT.

V gene TRBV11-3 combines with J gene TRBJ2-2; D possibly corresponds to TRBD1 (6 bases). The CDR3 runs to 14 residues. The germline V gene has CDR1 SGHNT and CDR2 YENEEA. Trimming cost V 2 bases and J 8 bases, with 12 bases left between them. The CDR3 loop reads CASSLQGSAGELFF. The CDR3 DNA reads as TGTGCCAGCAGCTTACAGGGGTCCGCGGGGGAGCTGTTTTTT.

The chain combines TRBV4-3 with TRBJ1-6, with D possibly matching TRBD1 (6 bases). This CDR3 contains 14 residues. The germline gives CDR1 LGHNA, CDR2 YSLEER. V lost 3 bases and J 6 bases, leaving 9 bases between the germline ends. CDR3 protein: CASSQGAVNSPLHF. CDR3 nucleotide sequence: TGCGCCAGCAGCCAGGGGGCAGTTAATTCACCCCTCCACTTT.

The rearrangement links TRBV2 to TRBJ1-1; possibly TRBD1 for D (6 bases). CDR3 length equals 14 residues. The germline CDR1 and CDR2 sequences are SNHLY and FYNNEI. Deletions cut 5 bases from V and 7 bases from J, with 17 bases between. CDR3 loop: CASSPAGGQGEAFF. Written as DNA, the CDR3 is TGTGCCAGCAGTCCCGCTGGGGGGCAAGGTGAAGCTTTCTTT. The entire variable domain, with the rest obtained from reference TRBV2 and TRBJ1-1, is as follows: EPEVTQTPSHQVTQMGQEVILRCVPISNHLYFYWYRQILGQKVEFLVSFYNNEISEKSEIFDDQFSVERPDGSNFTLKIRSTKLEDSAMYFCASSPAGGQGEAFFGQGTRLTVV.

The rearrangement uses TRBV28 and TRBJ1-2; no reliable D call. CDR1 and CDR2 from the germline V gene are MDHEN and SYDVKM. Trimming stripped 4 bases from V and 8 bases from J, with 11 bases between. The CDR3 totals 12 residues. The CDR3 bases are TGTGCCAGCAGTTCCACGACACGGGGCTACACCTTC. The encoded protein is CASSSTTRGYTF.

V and J are TRBV6-1 and TRBJ1-5; D is uncertain. V was clipped by 4 bases and J by 9 bases, with 13 bases between them. The CDR3 has 13 amino acids. Germline CDR1 reads MNHNS; CDR2 reads SASEGT. The DNA for the CDR3 is TGTGCCAGCAGTGGTCTGCAGCAGAGGCCCCAGCATTTT. It translates to CASSGLQQRPQHF.

The chain links TRBV6-1 to TRBJ2-7, with TRBD2 identical over 8 bases. The germline gives CDR1 MNHNS, CDR2 SASEGT. The CDR3 has 13 residues. J was trimmed by 4 bases and V by 8 bases; bases with no gene match: 7. The CDR3 region is CASGLGGAYEQYF. The CDR3 bases are TGTGCCAGCGGTCTCGGGGGGGCATACGAGCAGTACTTC.

This clone was seen a single time. V usage is TRBV6-1 and J usage is TRBJ2-1; possible D gene TRBD1, 5 bases. The CDR3 spans 13 residues. CDR1 is MNHNS, CDR2 SASEGT, per germline. With 6 bases removed from V and 6 bases from J, the gap between germline ends came to 12 bases. CDR3 bases: TGTGCCAGCAGGGGCGTACAGGTCAATGAGCAGTTCTTC. It yields the protein CASRGVQVNEQFF.

The genes are TRBV27 and TRBJ1-2, with 7 bases lining up with TRBD1. CDR3 size: 12 residues. Germline CDR1 MNHEY, CDR2 SMNVEV (reference sequence). V was pared by 5 bases and J by 8 bases, with 5 bases of the junction left unmatched. The CDR3 DNA reads TGTGCCAGCAGTGGGACAGCGGGAGGCTACACCTTC. Amino acids: CASSGTAGGYTF.

This chain uses TRBV9 with TRBJ2-2; TRBD2 matches at 7 bases. Germline loops: CDR1 SGDLS, CDR2 YYNGEE. The length of the CDR3 is 17 residues. The V gene end was trimmed by 4 bases and the J gene end by 4 bases; junction bases not matched to a gene: 13. The CDR3 nucleotides are TGTGCCAGCAGCCCTCGAGTAGCGGGCCCCTTCACCGGGGAGCTGTTTTTT. It codes for CASSPRVAGPFTGELFF.

The chain has TRBV5-6 and TRBJ1-6; 9 bases align to TRBD1. V shed 3 bases, J shed 6 bases, and the junction held 4 bases outside the gene matches. Germline loops: CDR1 SGHDT, CDR2 YYEEEE. The CDR3 totals 15 residues. The CDR3 region is CASSWDRELNSPLHF. The CDR3 DNA reads TGTGCCAGCAGCTGGGACAGGGAACTTAATTCACCCCTCCACTTT.

This chain joins TRBV7-9 and TRBJ2-5; D tentatively reads TRBD1 or TRBD2 (5 bases each). This CDR3 region has 15 residues. V lost 5 bases, J lost 1 base, and 14 bases lay in between. Germline V gene data show CDR1 as SEHNR and CDR2 as FQNEAQ (reference sequence). The CDR3 DNA reads as TGTGCCAGCAGCCGGCTTGGGGGACCCCAAGAGACCCAGTACTTC. Protein: CASSRLGGPQETQYF.

This rearrangement joins TRBV4-2 to TRBJ2-7, with 11 bases that match TRBD2. The length of the CDR3 is 16 residues. With V trimmed by 5 bases and J by 2 bases, 8 bases remained unmatched. Germline V CDR1 and CDR2: LGHNA, YNFKEQ. This chain's CDR3 is CASSATSGGPAYEQYF. As DNA, the CDR3 is TGTGCCAGCAGCGCCACTAGCGGGGGTCCGGCCTACGAGCAGTACTTC.

The gene calls are TRBV5-1 and TRBJ1-2; 8 nucleotides match TRBD1. Germline lookup yields CDR1 SGHRS and CDR2 YFSETQ. Trimming cost V 1 base and J 6 bases; bases outside gene matches: 5. CDR3 length: 14 amino acids. The CDR3 sequence: CASSLFRTGNGYTF. The CDR3 coding sequence is TGCGCCAGCAGCTTGTTCAGGACAGGGAATGGCTACACCTTC.

The chain has TRBV19 and TRBJ1-1; no reliable D call. This CDR3 spans 13 amino acids. Germline lookup yields CDR1 LNHDA and CDR2 SQIVND (reference sequence). V was shortened by 5 bases and J by 0 bases, with 7 bases between the two germline ends. CDR3 amino acids: CASSVTVNTEAFF. The CDR3 DNA reads TGTGCCAGTAGTGTGACGGTGAACACTGAAGCTTTCTTT.

This chain uses TRBV7-6 with TRBJ1-5; D may be TRBD1 (5 bases). CDR3 size: 14 residues. CDR1 and CDR2 (germline): SGHVS, FNYEAQ. V lost 5 bases and J lost 11, with 19 bases in between. CDR3 protein: CASSLREGLASQHF. CDR3 bases: TGTGCCAGCAGCCTAAGGGAGGGGTTAGCGTCCCAGCATTTT.

The chain has TRBV11-2 and TRBJ2-7; D remains ambiguous. Trimming removed 4 bases from V and 3 bases from J, with 10 bases in between. This CDR3 has 13 residues. The germline V gene encodes CDR1 SGHAT and CDR2 FQNNGV. The CDR3 sequence: CASSSSIGYEQYF. DNA of the CDR3: TGTGCCAGCAGCTCAAGTATCGGCTACGAGCAGTACTTC. Supplemented by reference TRBV11-2 and TRBJ2-7, the full variable domain reads EAGVAQSPRYKIIEKRQSVAFWCNPISGHATLYWYQQILGQGPKLLIQFQNNGVVDDSQLPKDRFSAERLKGVDSTLKIQPAKLEDSAVYLCASSSSIGYEQYFGPGTRLTVT.

This clone has only a few counts. V gene TRBV7-9 combines with J gene TRBJ1-6, with D perhaps matching TRBD1 (5 bases). Germline lookup yields CDR1 SEHNR and CDR2 FQNEAQ (reference sequence). The V end lost 4 bases, the J end lost 7 bases, and 11 bases lay between the germline ends. This CDR3 has 14 amino acids. The CDR3 DNA is TGTGCCAGCAGCTACGGGACTCAAAATTCACCCCTCCACTTT. It yields the protein CASSYGTQNSPLHF.

The rearrangement uses TRBV4-3 and TRBJ2-4; 10 bases agree with TRBD2. The V gene's germline CDR1 is LGHNA and CDR2 YSLEER. CDR3 length equals 17 residues. V shed 1 base and J 6 bases; nucleotides not matched to a gene: 9. The CDR3 region has the DNA TGCGCCAGCAGCCAAGGCCAGCGGGGGGGCTTCGGAAACATTCAGTACTTC. It translates to CASSQGQRGGFGNIQYF.

This sequence joins TRBV2 and TRBJ1-5; D might be TRBD1 (6 bases). Trimming shortened V by 5 bases and J by 3 bases, and 8 bases separated the two germline ends. The CDR3 length is 13 residues. CDR1 is SNHLY, CDR2 FYNNEI, per germline. DNA of the CDR3: TGTGCCAGCAGTACAGGGATCAATCAGCCCCAGCATTTT. Amino acids: CASSTGINQPQHF.

The chain has TRBV6-5 and TRBJ1-2, with a weak D call TRBD1 (6 bases). CDR1 MNHEY and CDR2 SVGAGI come from the germline V gene. The ends were cut back, 2 bases at V and 7 bases at J, with 14 bases in the middle. This CDR3 is built from 14 residues. DNA for the CDR3: TGTGCCAGCAGTTACGGACAGAGGAAGGGTGGCTACACCTTC. Residues: CASSYGQRKGGYTF.

The chain uses TRBV7-9 and TRBJ2-7, with TRBD1 identical over 10 bases. V trimming: 4 bases; J trimming: 5 bases; junction bases outside the gene matches: 5. The CDR3 is 14 amino acids. The germline CDR1 and CDR2 sequences are SEHNR and FQNEAQ (reference sequence). CDR3 residues: CASSSDRGHDEQYF. CDR3 DNA sequence: TGTGCCAGCAGCTCCGACAGGGGGCATGACGAGCAGTACTTC.

The gene calls are TRBV19 and TRBJ2-3; 7 bases fit TRBD2. The CDR3 spans 15 residues. Germline trimming cut 9 bases from V and 0 bases from J; bases unmatched to any gene: 9. CDR1 and CDR2 from the germline V gene are LNHDA and SQIVND (reference sequence). This CDR3 is CASKHGGSSTDTQYF. In DNA, the CDR3 is TGTGCCAGCAAACACGGGGGGTCAAGCACAGATACGCAGTATTTT.

This clone was seen only a few times. The CDR3, as DNA: TGCAGCGCTGGGGGCGGGGAATACTATGGCTACACCTTC. Translated, it gives CSAGGGEYYGYTF. The gene calls are TRBV29-1 and TRBJ1-2, with D possibly TRBD1 on 6 matching bases. This CDR3 comprises 13 residues. CDR1 is SQVTM, CDR2 ANQGSEA, per germline. Trimming took off 7 bases at V and 3 bases at J, with 15 bases between the two ends.

The chain combines TRBV10-2 with TRBJ2-7, with 7 bases lining up with TRBD1. The CDR3 is 14 residues long. Germline loops: CDR1 WSHSY, CDR2 SAAADI. V was clipped by 7 bases and J by 2 bases; unmatched bases: 8. CDR3 bases: TGCGCCAGCAAGGGGGCAGGGTATCCCTACGAGCAGTACTTC. Its protein product is CASKGAGYPYEQYF.

V usage is TRBV15 and J usage is TRBJ1-1; D gene unclear. The V gene's germline CDR1 is LNHNV and CDR2 YYDKDF (reference sequence). Trimming stripped 1 base from V and 6 bases from J, with 6 bases between. The CDR3 loop spans 12 amino acids. This chain's CDR3 is CATSRAPSEAFF. CDR3 in DNA: TGTGCCACCAGCAGAGCCCCTTCTGAAGCTTTCTTT.

This clone has only one observation. This chain links TRBV7-2 with TRBJ2-1; D gene unclear. Deletions cut 5 bases from V and 3 bases from J, with 8 bases between. CDR3 length equals 13 residues. Germline CDR1 SGHTA, CDR2 FQGNSA. The CDR3 protein is CASSMDVYNEQFF. CDR3 nucleotide sequence: TGTGCCAGCAGCATGGACGTCTACAATGAGCAGTTCTTC. Filled out from reference TRBV7-2 and TRBJ2-1, the complete variable domain reads GAGVSQSPSNKVTEKGKDVELRCDPISGHTALYWYRQSLGQGLEFLIYFQGNSAPDKSGLPSDRFSAERTGGSVSTLTIQRTQQEDSAVYLCASSMDVYNEQFFGPGTRLTVL.

Here the CDR3 DNA reads TGCGCCAGCAGCTTGGGCTGGACAGGGCTCTATGGCTACACCTTC. It is translated as CASSLGWTGLYGYTF. V usage is TRBV5-1 and J usage is TRBJ1-2; 8 nucleotides align to TRBD1. The CDR3 spans 15 residues. V dropped 0 bases and J dropped 4; count of bases not matched to a gene: 5. Germline V CDR1 and CDR2: SGHRS, YFSETQ.

The chain has TRBV11-2 and TRBJ1-1; D is possibly TRBD1 (5 bases). Germline CDR1 reads SGHAT; CDR2 reads FQNNGV. The CDR3 is 11 amino acids. Trimming removed 5 bases at V and 7 bases at J, with 8 bases between. The CDR3 DNA sequence: TGTGCCAGCAGCGCCAGGGTTGAAGCTTTCTTT. This sequence encodes CASSARVEAFF.

V and J are TRBV6-5 and TRBJ2-7; possibly TRBD1 for D (6 bases). Germline-derived CDR1 and CDR2 are MNHEY and SVGAGI. CDR3 length: 16 residues. Trimming left V 2 bases short and J 0 bases short, with 14 bases between. The CDR3 DNA sequence: TGTGCCAGCAGTTACCCCAGGGGCTTTTTCTCCTACGAGCAGTACTTC. Encoded protein: CASSYPRGFFSYEQYF.

The rearrangement links TRBV7-9 to TRBJ2-1; 8 nucleotides align to TRBD2. CDR3 length equals 12 residues. Germline values: CDR1 SEHNR, CDR2 FQNEAQ (reference sequence). V was pared by 7 bases and J by 10 bases, with 6 bases of the junction left unmatched. The CDR3 DNA is TGTGCCAGCATCGGGGGGGAGGGAGAGCAGTTCTTC. It is translated as CASIGGEGEQFF. Full variable domain (missing parts from reference TRBV7-9 and TRBJ2-1): DTGVSQNPRHKITKRGQNVTFRCDPISEHNRLYWYRQTLGQGPEFLTYFQNEAQLEKSRLLSDRFSAERPKGSFSTLEIQRTEQGDSAMYLCASIGGEGEQFFGPGTRLTVL.

The V gene is TRBV4-2, the J gene TRBJ2-3, with D unresolved. CDR1 is LGHNA, CDR2 YNFKEQ, per germline. V lost 0 bases, J lost 4 bases, and 11 bases lay in between. The CDR3 is 15 amino acids. DNA for the CDR3: TGTGCCAGCAGCCAAGATCAGTCAGTCCCAGATACGCAGTATTTT. It yields the protein CASSQDQSVPDTQYF.